These T cell receptor beta chains were read from a single sample in a study of cytomegalovirus exposure and HLA in healthy donors. Clones were sequenced by immunoSEQ multiplex PCR, and TCRdb holds only the in-frame ones, with some missing. The repertoire holds some 91,000 clones, around 77% seen once, with about 3.5% in the top ten. Input material: PBMCs. The receptors come from a middle-aged man in good health and CMV-seronegative. Each CDR3 is given with its conserved first and last residue. The D gene is left open where the match is weak. Not every row has a clone size; where given, it reads once, few, many or a size class.

size: NA
J: TRBJ1-2
D: NA
V: TRBV9
DNA: TGTGCCAGCACCGGACGGACGACTAACTATGGCTACGCCTTC
CDR3: CASTGRTTNYGYAF

size: NA
J: TRBJ2-5
D: TRBD1
V: TRBV6-6
DNA: TGTGCCAGCAGTTACCGTGGGACAGGACAAGAGACCCAGTACTTC
CDR3: CASSYRGTGQETQYF

size: NA
J: TRBJ2-5
D: NA
V: TRBV28
DNA: TGTGCCAGCAGCGGGGGAGCCCCTGGGGAGACCCAGTACTTC
CDR3: CASSGGAPGETQYF

size: NA
J: TRBJ2-1
D: TRBD2
V: TRBV28
DNA: TGTGCCAGCAGCCCTAGCGGGAGACACAATGAGCAGTTCTTC
CDR3: CASSPSGRHNEQFF

size: NA
J: TRBJ2-2
D: NA
V: TRBV19
DNA: TGTGCCAGTAGTATAGATCGTACGGGGTTTGCGATGGCGAGCGGGGAGCTGTTTTTT
CDR3: CASSIDRTGFAMASGELFF

size: NA
J: TRBJ1-6
D: TRBD1
V: TRBV5-8
DNA: TGTGCCAGCAGCTTGGGGCGACAGGGTGGTTCACCCCTCCACTTT
CDR3: CASSLGRQGGSPLHF

size: NA
J: TRBJ2-7
D: TRBD2
V: TRBV10-2
DNA: TGCGCCAGCAGAACTAGCGGGACATACTCCTACGAGCAGTACTTC
CDR3: CASRTSGTYSYEQYF

size: NA
J: TRBJ2-3
D: TRBD2
V: TRBV7-9
DNA: TGTGCCAGCAGCTTCACTAGCGGGAGAGGGACAGATACGCAGTATTTT
CDR3: CASSFTSGRGTDTQYF

size: NA
J: TRBJ2-4
D: NA
V: TRBV10-1
DNA: TGCGCCAGCAGTGGATCAGGGGCCAAAAACATTCAGTACTTC
CDR3: CASSGSGAKNIQYF

size: NA
J: TRBJ2-3
D: NA
V: TRBV15
DNA: TGTGCCACCAGCAGAGGGTCCGTAGCGGCCACAGATACGCAGTATTTT
CDR3: CATSRGSVAATDTQYF

size: once
J: TRBJ2-7
D: TRBD2
V: TRBV5-4
DNA: TGTGCCAGCAGCTTGGACGGGGGGGCTAGCGGGGCCAGGCTGTACTTC
CDR3: CASSLDGGASGARLYF

size: NA
J: TRBJ1-6
D: NA
V: TRBV15
DNA: TGTGCCACCGGTATTGGGGACTCGAATTCACCCCTCCACTTT
CDR3: CATGIGDSNSPLHF

size: NA
J: TRBJ1-5
D: NA
V: TRBV10-3
DNA: TGTGCCATGCCCACGGTTCCGAATCAGCCCCAGCATTTT
CDR3: CAMPTVPNQPQHF

size: once
J: TRBJ1-6
D: NA
V: TRBV10-2
DNA: TGCGCCAGCAGTGAGCCGGGGTTGAATTCACCCCTCCACTTT
CDR3: CASSEPGLNSPLHF

size: NA
J: TRBJ1-5
D: TRBD1
V: TRBV5-8
DNA: TGTGCCAGCAGCCCCCAGGACAGGGTATTTCAGCCCCAGCATTTT
CDR3: CASSPQDRVFQPQHF

size: NA
J: TRBJ1-2
D: TRBD1
V: TRBV7-9
DNA: TGTGCCAGCAGTCCGGGACAGGGGGACTATGGCTACACCTTC
CDR3: CASSPGQGDYGYTF

size: few
J: TRBJ2-2
D: TRBD2
V: TRBV10-2
DNA: TGCGCCAGCAGTGAGGGGGGGGTCCCCGGGGAGCTGTTTTTT
CDR3: CASSEGGVPGELFF

size: once
J: TRBJ2-3
D: TRBD2
V: TRBV2
DNA: TGTGCCAGTATGTTTAGCGGGGGGGCGATAGATACGCAGTATTTT
CDR3: CASMFSGGAIDTQYF

size: few
J: TRBJ1-6
D: NA
V: TRBV30
DNA: TGTGCCTGGAGTGTTGCAGGGGTGAGCAATTCACCCCTCCACTTT
CDR3: CAWSVAGVSNSPLHF

size: NA
J: TRBJ1-2
D: NA
V: TRBV18
DNA: TGTGCCAGCTCACCAGACAGGAACTATGGCTACACCTTC
CDR3: CASSPDRNYGYTF

size: NA
J: TRBJ2-1
D: NA
V: TRBV28
DNA: TGTGCCAGCAGTTTGGCAAGGACTGGCAACGAGCAGTTCTTC
CDR3: CASSLARTGNEQFF

size: NA
J: TRBJ2-2
D: TRBD1
V: TRBV5-1
DNA: TGCGCCAGCAGCTTCTCAGGGGGCTTGAACACCGGGGAGCTGTTTTTT
CDR3: CASSFSGGLNTGELFF

size: NA
J: TRBJ1-1
D: NA
V: TRBV30
DNA: TGTGCCTGGAGTGACCGGGCTGAAGCTTTCTTT
CDR3: CAWSDRAEAFF

size: NA
J: TRBJ2-1
D: NA
V: TRBV5-4
DNA: TGTGCCAGCAGCGTCAACTCGCCTAGCGATGAGCAGTTCTTC
CDR3: CASSVNSPSDEQFF

size: NA
J: TRBJ2-2
D: NA
V: TRBV19
DNA: TGTGCCAGTAGTATTGGGGCCACAGGGAAGGTGTGGACCGGGGAGCTGTTTTTT
CDR3: CASSIGATGKVWTGELFF

size: NA
J: TRBJ2-5
D: TRBD1
V: TRBV11-3
DNA: TGTGCCAGCAGCGGACCGGGACAGGGAGGAGAGACCCAGTACTTC
CDR3: CASSGPGQGGETQYF

size: NA
J: TRBJ2-7
D: TRBD2
V: TRBV7-9
DNA: TGTGCCAGCAGCCCCGTGGGGGGGGTGCAGTACTTC
CDR3: CASSPVGGVQYF

size: NA
J: TRBJ2-1
D: TRBD2
V: TRBV2
DNA: TGTGCCAGCAGCGCGGGACTAGCGGGAGGTAATGAGCAGTTCTTC
CDR3: CASSAGLAGGNEQFF

size: NA
J: TRBJ2-1
D: NA
V: TRBV5-1
DNA: TGCGCCAGCAGCTTATCAGGAGGAGACAATGAGCAGTTCTTC
CDR3: CASSLSGGDNEQFF

size: NA
J: TRBJ1-6
D: TRBD1
V: TRBV5-1
DNA: TGCGCCAGCAGCTGGGACAGTGCGAATAATTCACCCCTCCACTTT
CDR3: CASSWDSANNSPLHF

size: NA
J: TRBJ1-2
D: TRBD1
V: TRBV14
DNA: TGTGCCAGCAGCAGTGACAGGGGTCATGGCTACACCTTC
CDR3: CASSSDRGHGYTF

size: NA
J: TRBJ1-1
D: TRBD1
V: TRBV27
DNA: TGTGCCAGCAGTTTTATGGGACCCGGGACAGGGAACACTGAAGCTTTCTTT
CDR3: CASSFMGPGTGNTEAFF